Below are 24 T cell receptor beta chains sequenced from a single sample in a study of CD8 T cells in Susac syndrome. Random hexamers primed reverse transcription of about 0.5 to 1 ug RNA. MiXCR was run by TCRdb on the immunoSEQ multiplex PCR reads, yielding one entry per CDR3 protein. The table records some 140,000 distinct CDR3 sequences, over 75% of them present only once. The specimen was CD8+ T cells from PBMCs. The receptors were sampled from a human donor with multiple sclerosis.

The chain carries TRBV28 and TRBJ1-5; TRBD1 is a possible D gene (6 bases). Trimming pared 6 bases from V and 5 bases from J, leaving 20 bases between. The CDR3 covers 16 residues. In germline, CDR1 is MDHEN, CDR2 SYDVKM. CDR3 amino acids: CASRLTGGRLYQPQHF. The CDR3 DNA reads as TGTGCCAGCAGACTCACCGGGGGCCGACTATATCAGCCCCAGCATTTT.

V gene TRBV6-4 combines with J gene TRBJ2-2; tentative D call: TRBD1 (6 bases). The CDR3 is 16 amino acids. Trimming took 9 bases from V and 0 from J, leaving 17 bases between them. Germline CDR1 is MRHNA and CDR2 is SNTAGT. The CDR3 is CARTYSGATNTGELFF. The DNA of the CDR3 is TGTGCCAGGACATACTCAGGGGCGACGAACACCGGGGAGCTGTTTTTT.

The chain uses TRBV11-2 and TRBJ2-1; 11 nucleotides align to TRBD2. The junction had 6 bases not matched to a gene; V was cut back by 5 bases and J by 3 bases. Germline CDR1 reads SGHAT; CDR2 reads FQNNGV. This CDR3 has 16 residues. CDR3 bases: TGTGCCAGCAGCCTTATAGCGGGAGGGAGCTACAATGAGCAGTTCTTC. Protein product: CASSLIAGGSYNEQFF.

This chain joins TRBV5-8 and TRBJ2-7, with 12 bases fitting TRBD2. The CDR3 sequence is 15 residues long. Germline-derived CDR1 and CDR2 are SGHTS and YDEGEE. Trimming cost V 3 bases and J 3 bases; bases outside gene matches: 4. This chain's CDR3 is CASSSGLAGIYEQYV. CDR3 DNA sequence: TGTGCCAGCAGCTCCGGACTAGCGGGAATCTACGAGCAGTACGTC.

A word on this clonotype: At one of its ends the junction is not consistent with the germline gene, which may arise from a read error. The gene calls are TRBV11-2 and TRBJ1-1; 7 bases align to TRBD1. The length of the CDR3 is 13 residues. Germline CDR1 SGHAT, CDR2 FQNNGV. The CDR3 region is CATQTGPGFEVFF. The CDR3 DNA is TGTGCGACACAGACAGGGCCTGGATTTGAAGTTTTCTTT.

This clonotype was observed a single time. V usage is TRBV21-1 and J usage is TRBJ2-3; the D call of TRBD2 is as the table states it, not checked on the DNA. TRBV21-1 is a known pseudogene. The CDR3 totals 15 residues. The CDR3 nucleotides read TGTGCCAGCCGAGACGGACCCCGCTTGGCAGATACGCAGTATTTT. Its translation: CASRDGPRLADTQYF.

The V call is TRBV25-1, the J call TRBJ2-1; D is unresolved. This CDR3 is built from 13 residues. V was clipped by 3 bases and J by 9 bases, with 12 bases between them. Germline V gives CDR1 MGHDK, CDR2 SYGVNS. CDR3 region: CASSDGWLGEQFF. As DNA, the CDR3 is TGTGCCAGCAGTGATGGGTGGCTAGGTGAGCAGTTCTTC.

The chain employs TRBV27 and TRBJ2-3; no definite D call. The CDR3 runs 11 residues. The germline V and J ends were trimmed by 11 bases and 0 bases, with 6 bases remaining between them. Germline assignment: CDR1 MNHEY and CDR2 SMNVEV (reference sequence). CDR3 DNA: TGTGCCTCTGGTAGCACAGATACGCAGTATTTT. Translating it yields CASGSTDTQYF.

A remark on this clonotype: An end of the junction does not agree with germline; a read error may underlie this. The gene calls are TRBV5-6 and TRBJ2-3; D gene ambiguous. The germline V gene has CDR1 SGHDT and CDR2 YYEEEE. This CDR3 spans 12 amino acids. The CDR3 nucleotides read TGTGCCAGCAGCTTATACACAGATACGCGGTATTTT. As protein: CASSLYTDTRYF.

The rearrangement uses TRBV29-1 and TRBJ2-7; a weak D match, TRBD1 (6 bases). This CDR3 spans 11 amino acids. Trimming pared 5 bases from V and 7 bases from J, leaving 12 bases between. Germline CDR1 SQVTM, CDR2 ANQGSEA. The CDR3 is CSVHDRREQYF. The DNA for the CDR3 is TGCAGCGTTCACGACAGGCGGGAGCAGTACTTC.

V usage is TRBV25-1 and J usage is TRBJ2-7, with 7 bases aligning to TRBD1. This CDR3 is 15 amino acids long. With 3 bases clipped from V and 0 bases from J, the junction kept 5 bases outside the gene matches. Germline assignment: CDR1 MGHDK and CDR2 SYGVNS. CDR3 in amino acids: CASSESTGDSYEQYV. The DNA of the CDR3 is TGTGCCAGCAGTGAGTCTACAGGGGACTCCTACGAGCAGTACGTC.

The sample holds a few counts of this clonotype. V gene TRBV27 combines with J gene TRBJ2-1; 8 nucleotides match TRBD2. Germline values: CDR1 MNHEY, CDR2 SMNVEV (reference sequence). Trimming cost V 4 bases and J 2 bases; bases outside gene matches: 4. The CDR3 is 15 residues long. CDR3 in amino acids: CASSSGLAAYNEQFF. The CDR3 DNA reads as TGTGCCAGCAGTTCAGGACTAGCTGCCTACAATGAGCAGTTCTTC.

The chain joins TRBV2 to TRBJ2-3, with D tentatively TRBD1 or TRBD2 (5 bases each). V was shortened by 6 bases and J by 0 bases, with 13 bases between the two germline ends. The V gene's germline CDR1 is SNHLY and CDR2 FYNNEI. This CDR3 has 15 amino acids. The CDR3 DNA follows: TGTGCCAGCAGGGGGACCGCTAGAAGCACAGATACGCAGTATTTT. This translates into CASRGTARSTDTQYF.

The chain links TRBV20-1 to TRBJ2-1; 8 bases align to TRBD2. J was trimmed by 2 bases and V by 6 bases; bases with no gene match: 18. The CDR3 is 18 residues long. From germline, CDR1 is DFQATT and CDR2 SNEGSKA (reference sequence). In nucleotides, the CDR3 is TGCAGTGCATCGGCCCCAGCGGGAGACGTCCTAGCCTACAATGAGCAGTTCTTC. Its translation is CSASAPAGDVLAYNEQFF.

The gene calls are TRBV11-2 and TRBJ2-1; either TRBD1 or TRBD2 may supply D (5 bases each). Germline V gene sequence: CDR1 SGHAT, CDR2 FQNNGV. The CDR3 sequence is 15 residues long. The V end lost 3 bases, the J end lost 1 base, and 10 bases lay between the germline ends. The CDR3 sequence: CASSFRGLSYNEQFF. Here the CDR3 DNA reads TGTGCCAGCAGCTTTCGGGGCCTTTCCTACAATGAGCAGTTCTTC.

The CDR3 here is CASSPILPPRGSLYNEQFF. DNA for the CDR3: TGTGCCAGCAGTCCAATCTTACCGCCCCGGGGTTCCCTTTACAATGAGCAGTTCTTC. The chain couples TRBV14 to TRBJ2-1; a weak D match, TRBD2 (5 bases). Germline V gene sequence: CDR1 SGHDN, CDR2 FVKESK. V lost 6 bases to trimming and J lost 4 bases, with 28 bases between them. This CDR3 spans 19 amino acids.

V gene TRBV9 combines with J gene TRBJ1-1; no clear D. Between the trimmed V and J ends, which lost 1 base and 4 bases, there was a span of 11 bases. Germline V gene data show CDR1 as SGDLS and CDR2 as YYNGEE. CDR3 length: 14 residues. In DNA form, the CDR3 reads TGTGCCAGCAGCGTAACCTGGGGTGGCACTGAAGCTTTCTTT. It translates to CASSVTWGGTEAFF.

This chain joins TRBV28 and TRBJ2-5; D remains ambiguous. The ends were cut back, 3 bases at V and 4 bases at J, with 9 bases in the middle. CDR1 is MDHEN and CDR2 is SYDVKM in the germline V gene. The CDR3 has 13 amino acids. The CDR3 region has the DNA TGTGCCAGCAGTTTCCTGACCGGAGAGACCCAGTACTTC. Its translation: CASSFLTGETQYF.

CDR3 sequence: CASSQPWGTEAFF. As DNA, the CDR3 is TGTGCCAGCAGCCAACCATGGGGGACTGAAGCTTTCTTT. The chain uses TRBV14 and TRBJ1-1; TRBD1 is a possible D gene (5 bases). In germline, CDR1 is SGHDN, CDR2 FVKESK. V shed 2 bases and J shed 5 bases, with 9 bases lying between them. The CDR3 runs 13 residues.

This sequence joins TRBV7-9 and TRBJ1-5; the match to TRBD1 covers 11 bases. The germline V gene encodes CDR1 SEHNR and CDR2 FQNEAQ (reference sequence). This CDR3 region has 13 residues. V was clipped by 11 bases and J by 5 bases; unmatched bases: 5. This chain's CDR3 is CAVGDRGYQPQHF. CDR3 DNA: TGTGCCGTAGGGGACAGGGGGTATCAGCCCCAGCATTTT.

The chain couples TRBV7-9 to TRBJ1-3; D is uncertain. From germline, CDR1 is SEHNR and CDR2 FQNEAQ (reference sequence). V dropped 3 bases and J dropped 0 bases, with 9 bases sitting between them. This CDR3 spans 15 amino acids. The CDR3 is CASSFGLHSGNTIYF. CDR3 bases: TGTGCCAGCAGCTTTGGGTTGCACTCTGGAAACACCATATATTTT.

This chain links TRBV5-1 with TRBJ2-1; TRBD2 matches at 8 bases. Germline V lookup: CDR1 SGHRS, CDR2 YFSETQ. The CDR3 runs 15 residues. After removal of 4 bases from V and 7 bases from J, the junction contained 10 bases not matched to a gene. CDR3 in amino acids: CASSPSPLAGNEQFF. The CDR3, as DNA: TGCGCCAGCAGCCCCAGCCCCCTAGCGGGTAATGAGCAGTTCTTC. The full variable domain, its missing parts supplied by reference TRBV5-1 and TRBJ2-1, is KAGVTQTPRYLIKTRGQQVTLSCSPISGHRSVSWYQQTPGQGLQFLFEYFSETQRNKGNFPGRFSGRQFSNSRSEMNVSTLELGDSALYLCASSPSPLAGNEQFFGPGTRLTVL.

This chain joins TRBV7-2 and TRBJ2-3; a possible D gene is TRBD2 (6 bases). Germline CDR1 SGHTA, CDR2 FQGNSA. V dropped 5 bases and J dropped 0 bases, with 12 bases sitting between them. This CDR3 spans 15 amino acids. CDR3 coding DNA: TGTGCCAGCAGCCTGCTTAGCGGTAGCACAGATACGCAGTATTTT. Residues: CASSLLSGSTDTQYF.

The chain uses TRBV19 and TRBJ1-1; D call uncertain. V lost 8 bases, J lost 0 bases, and 10 bases lay in between. CDR1 is LNHDA and CDR2 is SQIVND in the germline V gene (reference sequence). The CDR3 runs 13 residues. In DNA, the CDR3 is TGTGCCAGTCGGTGGACGGTGAACACTGAAGCTTTCTTT. Its protein product is CASRWTVNTEAFF.